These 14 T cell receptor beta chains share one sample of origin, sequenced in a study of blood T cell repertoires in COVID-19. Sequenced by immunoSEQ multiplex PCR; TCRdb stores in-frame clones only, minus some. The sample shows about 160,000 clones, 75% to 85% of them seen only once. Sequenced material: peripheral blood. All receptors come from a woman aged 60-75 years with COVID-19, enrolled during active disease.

CDR3 residues: CASSQRRLSTDTQYF. The CDR3, as DNA: TGTGCCAGCAGCCAACGGAGGCTTAGCACAGATACGCAGTATTTT. The rearrangement joins TRBV3-1 (or the pseudogene TRBV3-2) to TRBJ2-3; the D gene is possibly TRBD2 (5 bases). CDR1 and CDR2 from the germline V gene are LGHDT and YNNKEL (reference sequence). V lost 2 bases and J 0 bases, leaving 9 bases between the germline ends. There are 15 residues in the CDR3.

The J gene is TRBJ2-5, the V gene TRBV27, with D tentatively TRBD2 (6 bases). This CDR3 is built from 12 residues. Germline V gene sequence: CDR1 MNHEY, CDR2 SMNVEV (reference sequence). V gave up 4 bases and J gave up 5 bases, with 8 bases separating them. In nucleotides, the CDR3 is TGTGCCAGCAGTTCTGGGGGGGAGACCCAGTACTTC. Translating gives CASSSGGETQYF.

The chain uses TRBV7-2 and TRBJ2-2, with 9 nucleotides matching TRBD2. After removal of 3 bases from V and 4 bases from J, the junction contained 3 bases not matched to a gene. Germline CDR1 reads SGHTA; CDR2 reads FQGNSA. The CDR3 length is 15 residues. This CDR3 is CASSFAGGGTGELFF. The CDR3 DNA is TGTGCCAGCAGCTTTGCGGGAGGGGGCACCGGGGAGCTGTTTTTT.

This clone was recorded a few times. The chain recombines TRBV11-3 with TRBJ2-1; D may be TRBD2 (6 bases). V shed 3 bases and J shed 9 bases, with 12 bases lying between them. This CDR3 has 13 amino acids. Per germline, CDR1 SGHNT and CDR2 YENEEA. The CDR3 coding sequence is TGTGCCAGCAGCTTCAGCAGGGACTCTGAGCAGTTCTTC. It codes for CASSFSRDSEQFF.

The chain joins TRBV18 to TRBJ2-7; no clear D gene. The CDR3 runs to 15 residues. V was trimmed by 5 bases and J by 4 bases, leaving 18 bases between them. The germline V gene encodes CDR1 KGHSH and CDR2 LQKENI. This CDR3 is CASSNTADETYEQYF. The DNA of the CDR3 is TGTGCCAGCTCAAATACCGCGGATGAGACTTACGAGCAGTACTTC.

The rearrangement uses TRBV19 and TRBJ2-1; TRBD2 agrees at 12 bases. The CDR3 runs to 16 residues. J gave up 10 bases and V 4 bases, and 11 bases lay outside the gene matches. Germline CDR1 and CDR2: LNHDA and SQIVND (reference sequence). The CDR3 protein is CASSTLAGGRLGEQFF. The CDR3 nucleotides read TGTGCCAGTAGTACCCTAGCGGGAGGGCGCTTGGGGGAGCAGTTCTTC.

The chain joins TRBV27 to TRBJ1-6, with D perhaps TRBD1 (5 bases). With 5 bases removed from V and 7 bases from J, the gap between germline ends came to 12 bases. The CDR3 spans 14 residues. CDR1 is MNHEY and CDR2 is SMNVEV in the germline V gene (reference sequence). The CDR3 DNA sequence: TGTGCCAGCAGTGGCGGGGCAGAAAATTCACCCCTCCACTTT. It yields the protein CASSGGAENSPLHF.

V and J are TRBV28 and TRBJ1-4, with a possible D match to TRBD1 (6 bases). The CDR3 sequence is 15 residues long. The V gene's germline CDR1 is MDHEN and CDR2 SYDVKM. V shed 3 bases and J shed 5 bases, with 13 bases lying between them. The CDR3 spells CASSLLGTLNEKLFF. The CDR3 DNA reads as TGTGCCAGCAGTTTGTTGGGGACATTGAATGAAAAACTGTTTTTT.

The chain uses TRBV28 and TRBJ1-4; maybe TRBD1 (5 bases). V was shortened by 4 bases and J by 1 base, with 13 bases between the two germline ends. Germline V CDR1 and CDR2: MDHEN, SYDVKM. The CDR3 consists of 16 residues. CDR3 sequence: CASSSSGGGTNEKLFF. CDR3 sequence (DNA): TGTGCCAGCAGTTCCAGCGGGGGGGGAACTAATGAAAAACTGTTTTTT.

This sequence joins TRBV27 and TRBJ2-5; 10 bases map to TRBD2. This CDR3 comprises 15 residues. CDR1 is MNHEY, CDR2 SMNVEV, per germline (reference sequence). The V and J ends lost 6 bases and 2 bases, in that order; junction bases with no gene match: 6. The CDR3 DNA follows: TGTGCCAGCAGGGCTAGCGGGGGCCTACAAGAGACCCAGTACTTC. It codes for CASRASGGLQETQYF.

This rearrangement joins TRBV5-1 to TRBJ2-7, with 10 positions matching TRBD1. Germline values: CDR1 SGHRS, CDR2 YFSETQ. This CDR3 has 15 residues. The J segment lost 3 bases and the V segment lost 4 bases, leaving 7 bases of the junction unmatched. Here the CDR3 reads CASSPDRGSNYEQYV. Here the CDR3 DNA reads TGCGCCAGCAGCCCGGACAGGGGGAGCAACTACGAGCAGTACGTC.

The DNA of the CDR3 is TGTGCCAGTAGAGACCAGGGGTTGAACACTGAAGCTTTCTTT. Translation: CASRDQGLNTEAFF. The chain recombines TRBV19 with TRBJ1-1; possibly TRBD1 for D (6 bases). Germline V gene sequence: CDR1 LNHDA, CDR2 SQIVND (reference sequence). The length of the CDR3 is 14 residues. Trimming took off 6 bases at V and 0 bases at J, with 11 bases between the two ends.

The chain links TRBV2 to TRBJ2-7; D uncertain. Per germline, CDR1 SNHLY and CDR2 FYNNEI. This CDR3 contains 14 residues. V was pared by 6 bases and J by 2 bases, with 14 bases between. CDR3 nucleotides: TGTGCCAGCAGCCGGAGAGTAGGAGCCTACGAGCAGTACGTC. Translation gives CASSRRVGAYEQYV.

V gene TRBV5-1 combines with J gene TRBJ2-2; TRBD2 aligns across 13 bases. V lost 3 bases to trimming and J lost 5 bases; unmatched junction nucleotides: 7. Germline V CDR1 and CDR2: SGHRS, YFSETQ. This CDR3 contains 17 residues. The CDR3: CASSSTSGGARTGELFF. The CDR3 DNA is TGCGCCAGCAGCTCCACTAGCGGGGGGGCGCGGACCGGGGAGCTGTTTTTT. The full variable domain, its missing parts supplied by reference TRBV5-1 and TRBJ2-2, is KAGVTQTPRYLIKTRGQQVTLSCSPISGHRSVSWYQQTPGQGLQFLFEYFSETQRNKGNFPGRFSGRQFSNSRSEMNVSTLELGDSALYLCASSSTSGGARTGELFFGEGSRLTVL.